The clone carrying this T cell receptor (beta chain) occurred once. The trim removed 4 bases at V and 7 bases at J, leaving 15 bases unmatched. The CDR3 is 17 residues long. CDR1 is MGHRA, CDR2 YSYEKL, per germline. The data originate from a study of blood T cell repertoires in COVID-19. Background on the study: Samples representing acute and convalescent COVID-19 were sourced from the United States, Italy and Spain.

The table came from immunoSEQ multiplex PCR; TCRdb's copy has only in-frame clones and leaves some out. The repertoire holds some 370,000 clones, about 89% seen once, with less than 11% in the top ten. This rearrangement joins TRBV4-1 to TRBJ2-2, with 7 positions matching TRBD1. The sample comprised peripheral blood. This sequence was found in a woman in her twenties or thirties with COVID-19, enrolled during active disease. CDR3 in DNA: TGCGCCAGCAGCCCACTACAGGGGTCCTGGTCAAACGGGGAGCTGTTTTTT. It encodes CASSPLQGSWSNGELFF.